These 10 T cell receptor beta chains originate from one sample sequenced in a study of cytomegalovirus exposure and HLA in healthy donors. The PCR employed 60 Vbeta primers together with 13 Jbeta primers. Profiled with immunoSEQ multiplex PCR; TCRdb holds only in-frame clones, not every one. The sample has about 160,000 clones, around 76% seen once. The sequenced sample consisted of PBMCs. These TCRs come from a man aged 35 to 55 in good health and CMV-seropositive.

The chain combines TRBV9 with TRBJ1-2, with 8 bases matching TRBD1. Germline V gene data show CDR1 as SGDLS and CDR2 as YYNGEE. This CDR3 spans 16 amino acids. J was trimmed by 9 bases and V by 3 bases; bases with no gene match: 16. The CDR3 region has the DNA TGTGCCAGCAGCGCCCAAGCCTCAGGGGGCGCAGGTCGCTACACCTTC. Residues: CASSAQASGGAGRYTF.

The chain links TRBV28 to TRBJ2-7; TRBD2 might be the D (6 bases). Germline CDR1 MDHEN, CDR2 SYDVKM. V lost 4 bases and J lost 0, with 10 bases in between. The CDR3 is made up of 14 amino acids. The CDR3 loop is CASSSLGGSYEQYF. Here the CDR3 DNA reads TGTGCCAGCAGTTCCCTCGGGGGCTCCTACGAGCAGTACTTC.

The V gene is TRBV7-2, the J gene TRBJ2-7; 10 nucleotides line up with TRBD2. This CDR3 is 14 amino acids long. Germline V gene data show CDR1 as SGHTA and CDR2 as FQGNSA. V trimming: 2 bases; J trimming: 4 bases; junction bases outside the gene matches: 2. The CDR3: CASSLLAGEYEQYF. The DNA of the CDR3 is TGTGCCAGCAGCTTACTAGCGGGGGAATACGAGCAGTACTTC.

The count of this clone is one. The CDR3 DNA is TGTGCCAGCAGTTACTCAGGGGGCCCAACTAATGAAAAACTGTTTTTT. As protein: CASSYSGGPTNEKLFF. The J gene is TRBJ1-4, the V gene TRBV6-5; 7 nucleotides agree with TRBD1. Germline V gene data show CDR1 as MNHEY and CDR2 as SVGAGI. Trimming took 0 bases from V and 0 from J; bases not matched to a gene: 1. This CDR3 has 16 residues.

The genes are TRBV2 and TRBJ2-1; 10 bases align to TRBD1. CDR1 and CDR2 from the germline V gene are SNHLY and FYNNEI. Trimming at V came to 6 bases and at J to 4 bases, leaving 0 bases not matched to a gene. This CDR3 is 13 amino acids long. The chain's CDR3 is CASRDRGYNEQFF. The CDR3 DNA sequence: TGTGCCAGCAGGGACAGGGGGTACAATGAGCAGTTCTTC. The full variable domain, in which reference TRBV2 and TRBJ2-1 provide the parts outside the CDR3, is EPEVTQTPSHQVTQMGQEVILRCVPISNHLYFYWYRQILGQKVEFLVSFYNNEISEKSEIFDDQFSVERPDGSNFTLKIRSTKLEDSAMYFCASRDRGYNEQFFGPGTRLTVL.

The chain recombines TRBV5-6 with TRBJ2-3, with D perhaps matching TRBD2 (6 bases). The CDR3 has 14 amino acids. The germline CDR1 and CDR2 sequences are SGHDT and YYEEEE. Trimming took 6 bases from V and 2 from J, leaving 13 bases between them. The DNA for the CDR3 is TGTGCCAGCACCCAGGGACTGTACACAGATACGCAGTATTTT. This gives the protein CASTQGLYTDTQYF.

V usage is TRBV11-2 and J usage is TRBJ1-2; D remains ambiguous. Germline loops: CDR1 SGHAT, CDR2 FQNNGV. V lost 0 bases and J 8 bases, leaving 13 bases between the germline ends. There are 14 residues in the CDR3. The chain's CDR3 is CASSLDPGGGGYTF. The CDR3 DNA is TGTGCCAGCAGCTTAGATCCGGGAGGTGGCGGCTACACCTTC.

The chain joins TRBV4-2 to TRBJ2-1; TRBD2 matches at 7 bases. After removal of 3 bases from V and 2 bases from J, the junction contained 7 bases not matched to a gene. Germline V gene sequence: CDR1 LGHNA, CDR2 YNFKEQ. This CDR3 region has 16 residues. The CDR3 is CASSQAPGGAYNEQFF. CDR3 sequence (DNA): TGTGCCAGCAGCCAGGCCCCTGGGGGGGCCTACAATGAGCAGTTCTTC.

As DNA, the CDR3 is TGTGCCAGCAGCAGGGACAGTGAAGCTTTCTTT. Amino acids: CASSRDSEAFF. The J gene is TRBJ1-1, the V gene TRBV6-6, with TRBD1 matching over 7 bases. The CDR3 is made up of 11 amino acids. Germline V gene lookup returns CDR1 MNHNY and CDR2 SVGAGI (reference sequence). V shed 6 bases and J 7 bases; nucleotides not matched to a gene: 2.

The rearrangement links TRBV4-3 to TRBJ1-2, with D hard to call. Germline V gene lookup returns CDR1 LGHNA and CDR2 YSLEER. Trimming pared 3 bases from V and 4 bases from J, leaving 12 bases between. The CDR3 contains 14 residues. CDR3 DNA: TGCGCCAGCAGCCACGCTACCGTCGGCTATGGCTACACCTTC. It yields the protein CASSHATVGYGYTF.